Listed below are T cell receptor beta chains from one sample, sequenced in a study of post-analysis software for immune sequencing data. Via MiXCR, TCRdb re-called the PCR reads, giving one row per CDR3 protein. The table shows fewer than 850,000 distinct CDR3 sequences, with approximately 44% occurring only once. The sequenced sample consisted of blood. These receptors all stem from a girl aged 10-17 years with multiple sclerosis. Both conserved end residues are part of each CDR3. Fields, in order: clone size, J gene, D gene, V gene, CDR3 protein, CDR3 DNA. D genes are given only for firm matches. Clone size appears in some rows only: once, few, many, or a class for an expanded clone.

clone size: once; J gene: TRBJ2-1; D gene: -; V gene: TRBV12-3/TRBV12-4; CDR3 protein: CASSFGTEYNGQFF; CDR3 DNA: TGTGCCAGCAGTTTCGGGACCGAGTACAATGGGCAGTTCTTC
clone size: -; J gene: TRBJ2-1; D gene: TRBD2; V gene: TRBV6-1; CDR3 protein: CASSEARGLAISYNEQFF; CDR3 DNA: TGTGCCAGCAGTGAAGCGCGAGGACTAGCTATCTCCTACAATGAGCAGTTCTTC
clone size: few; J gene: TRBJ1-1; D gene: -; V gene: TRBV29-1; CDR3 protein: CSVEDLGQGRVTFF; CDR3 DNA: TGCAGCGTTGAAGATCTGGGGCAGGGTCGGGTAACTTTCTTT
clone size: -; J gene: TRBJ1-5; D gene: -; V gene: TRBV27; CDR3 protein: CASSLSAGQPQHF; CDR3 DNA: TGTGCCAGCAGTTTATCGGCGGGTCAGCCCCAGCATTTT
clone size: -; J gene: TRBJ2-5; D gene: -; V gene: TRBV24-1; CDR3 protein: CATSEGAETQYF; CDR3 DNA: TGTGCCACCAGTGAGGGCGCGGAGACCCAGTACTTC
clone size: -; J gene: TRBJ2-1; D gene: TRBD1; V gene: TRBV7-9; CDR3 protein: CASSFSRDRGNEQFF; CDR3 DNA: TGTGCCAGCAGCTTTTCCCGGGACAGGGGCAATGAGCAGTTCTTC
clone size: few; J gene: TRBJ2-1; D gene: -; V gene: TRBV28; CDR3 protein: CASSFRSMAEGGQFF; CDR3 DNA: TGTGCCAGCAGTTTTCGTAGCATGGCGGAAGGGGGGCAGTTCTTC
clone size: -; J gene: TRBJ2-7; D gene: -; V gene: TRBV7-8; CDR3 protein: CASSLSRAKPYEQYF; CDR3 DNA: TGTGCCAGCAGCTTATCAAGGGCAAAACCCTACGAGCAGTACTTC
clone size: few; J gene: TRBJ2-1; D gene: TRBD1; V gene: TRBV12-3/TRBV12-4; CDR3 protein: CASSATPGGRYNEQFF; CDR3 DNA: TGTGCCAGCAGTGCGACCCCAGGGGGAAGGTACAATGAGCAGTTCTTC
clone size: -; J gene: TRBJ2-1; D gene: -; V gene: TRBV20-1; CDR3 protein: CSARDVVAEVEQFF; CDR3 DNA: TGCAGTGCTAGAGATGTGGTAGCGGAAGTTGAGCAGTTCTTC
clone size: -; J gene: TRBJ2-3; D gene: TRBD1; V gene: TRBV6-6; CDR3 protein: CASSRDRVVGTDTQYF; CDR3 DNA: TGTGCCAGCAGTCGCGACAGGGTTGTTGGTACAGATACGCAGTATTTT
clone size: -; J gene: TRBJ1-2; D gene: -; V gene: TRBV28; CDR3 protein: CASSPGSPRYGYTF; CDR3 DNA: TGTGCCAGCAGTCCAGGGAGTCCGCGTTATGGCTACACCTTC
clone size: -; J gene: TRBJ1-5; D gene: -; V gene: TRBV2; CDR3 protein: CASSRGATGNQPQHF; CDR3 DNA: TGTGCCAGCAGTCGGGGGGCCACTGGCAATCAGCCCCAGCATTTT
clone size: -; J gene: TRBJ2-7; D gene: TRBD2; V gene: TRBV15; CDR3 protein: CATSTIAGEEQYF; CDR3 DNA: TGTGCCACCAGCACAATAGCGGGAGAGGAGCAGTACTTC
clone size: -; J gene: TRBJ1-2; D gene: -; V gene: TRBV4-1; CDR3 protein: CASSQDTARITANYGYTF; CDR3 DNA: TGCGCCAGCAGCCAAGATACCGCCAGGATAACTGCTAACTATGGCTACACCTTC